Following are 10 T cell receptor beta chains from one sample sequenced in a study of T cells in Graves' hyperthyroidism and ophthalmopathy. Amplification yielded TCR beta CDR3 regions, with RNA transcripts as the source. An initial round of RT-PCR targeting the TCR CDR3 relied on the HTBI primer set. TCRdb re-called the multiplex PCR reads through MiXCR, storing one row per CDR3 protein. Seen here are 350,000 to 400,000 distinct CDR3 sequences, under 20% observed once, and the top ten hold 3.7%. The sample comprised blood. These receptors were obtained from a young woman with Graves' hyperthyroidism.

As to this clonotype: Lacking the conserved final phenylalanine or tryptophan, this CDR3 likely reflects a read error. J is TRBJ1-2 and V is TRBV19, with TRBD1 identical over 7 bases. Germline assignment: CDR1 LNHDA and CDR2 SQIVND (reference sequence). V shed 6 bases, J shed 4 bases, and the junction held 5 bases outside the gene matches. The CDR3 covers 13 residues. The CDR3 sequence is CASSRGASYGYTV. DNA for the CDR3: TGTGCCAGTAGCAGGGGGGCGTCCTATGGCTACACCGTC.

This clonotype was detected ten times or more. The rearrangement uses TRBV12-3 or TRBV12-4 and TRBJ1-1; unclear D gene. This CDR3 is 15 amino acids long. V shed 6 bases and J shed 4 bases, with 18 bases lying between them. The CDR3 sequence: CASSLTITSSTEAFF. The CDR3, as DNA: TGTGCCAGCAGCCTAACTATTACAAGTAGCACTGAAGCTTTCTTT.

In this sample, this clonotype turned up many times. CDR3 amino acids: CASSPLSTGGEQYF. CDR3 nucleotide sequence: TGTGCCAGCTCACCATTGAGTACAGGGGGCGAGCAGTACTTC. This rearrangement joins TRBV18 to TRBJ2-7, with TRBD1 identical over 8 bases. The CDR3 length is 14 residues. V shed 2 bases and J 6 bases; nucleotides not matched to a gene: 6. Germline CDR1 is KGHSH and CDR2 is LQKENI.

This chain joins TRBV29-1 and TRBJ2-5; D uncertain. The germline V gene has CDR1 SQVTM and CDR2 ANQGSEA. CDR3 length: 10 residues. Trimming shortened V by 4 bases and J by 5 bases, and 5 bases separated the two germline ends. The CDR3 sequence is CSVVMETQYF. The CDR3 bases are TGCAGCGTTGTTATGGAGACCCAGTACTTC.

This clonotype was seen many times. The J gene is TRBJ1-2, the V gene TRBV6-1; D might be TRBD1 (6 bases). The CDR3 has 15 amino acids. Trimming took 3 bases from V and 4 from J, leaving 15 bases between them. Germline assignment: CDR1 MNHNS and CDR2 SASEGT. CDR3 DNA: TGTGCCAGCAGTGATGAACAGGGTCTCGGCTATGGCTACACCTTC. This sequence encodes CASSDEQGLGYGYTF.

Ten or more counts support this clonotype. This chain joins TRBV2 and TRBJ1-5; D gene unclear. Trimming cost V 4 bases and J 6 bases, with 13 bases left between them. The CDR3 extends over 14 amino acids. CDR1 and CDR2 (germline): SNHLY, FYNNEI. Here the CDR3 reads CASSVHGRGQPQHF. The CDR3 DNA is TGTGCCAGCAGTGTCCACGGACGGGGTCAGCCCCAGCATTTT.

For this clonotype: This could be a read error, since a much larger clone is one nucleotide away. The rearrangement uses TRBV11-3 and TRBJ2-7; D is uncertain. The V gene's germline CDR1 is SGHNT and CDR2 YENEEA. The CDR3 runs to 14 residues. The V end was cut by 3 bases, the J end by 5 bases, with 14 bases between. DNA of the CDR3: TGTGCCAGCAGCTTCTCTCGAAGGCCCCACGAGCAGTACTTC. Its protein is CASSFSRRPHEQYF.

The chain has TRBV6-1 and TRBJ1-1; no clear D. The CDR3 is made up of 10 amino acids. V lost 7 bases and J lost 5, with 5 bases in between. Germline V gene lookup returns CDR1 MNHNS and CDR2 SASEGT. The CDR3 here is CASIRTEAFF. DNA for the CDR3: TGTGCCAGCATAAGGACTGAAGCTTTCTTT.

In its sample, this clonotype was seen many times. CDR3 DNA sequence: TGTGCCACCAGCGGCCGGGACGGTTTGAGAATGTGGACCGGGGAGCTGTTTTTT. This sequence encodes CATSGRDGLRMWTGELFF. The rearrangement joins TRBV15 to TRBJ2-2; D possibly uses TRBD1 or TRBD2 (5 bases each). The germline gives CDR1 LNHNV, CDR2 YYDKDF (reference sequence). CDR3 length: 18 amino acids. V shed 5 bases and J shed 5 bases, with 24 bases lying between them. Combining the CDR3 with reference TRBV15 and TRBJ2-2 gives the whole variable domain DAMVIQNPRYQVTQFGKPVTLSCSQTLNHNVMYWYQQKSSQAPKLLFHYYDKDFNNEADTPDNFQSRRPNTSFCFLDIRSPGLGDTAMYLCATSGRDGLRMWTGELFFGEGSRLTVL.

The chain links TRBV4-1 to TRBJ2-6; D not resolved. The ends were cut back, 3 bases at V and 1 base at J, with 22 bases in the middle. The CDR3 is 20 residues long. Germline CDR1 and CDR2: MGHRA and YSYEKL. The CDR3 nucleotides read TGCGCCAGCAGCCACCCCCGATCCACCGGGCCGAAATCTGGGGCCAACGTCCTGACTTTC. The encoded protein is CASSHPRSTGPKSGANVLTF.